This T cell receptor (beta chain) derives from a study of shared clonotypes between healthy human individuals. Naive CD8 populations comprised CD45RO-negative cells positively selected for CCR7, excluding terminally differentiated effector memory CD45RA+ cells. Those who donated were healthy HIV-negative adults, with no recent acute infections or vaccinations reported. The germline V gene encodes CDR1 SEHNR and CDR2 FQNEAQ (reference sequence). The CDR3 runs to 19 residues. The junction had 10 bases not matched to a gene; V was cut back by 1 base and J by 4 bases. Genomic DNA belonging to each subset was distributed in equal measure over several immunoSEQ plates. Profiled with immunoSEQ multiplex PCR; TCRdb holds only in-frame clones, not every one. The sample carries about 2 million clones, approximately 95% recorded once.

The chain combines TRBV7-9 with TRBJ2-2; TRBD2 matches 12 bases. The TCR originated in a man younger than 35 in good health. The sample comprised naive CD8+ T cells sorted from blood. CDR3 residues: CASSLGGLAGKHSTGELFF. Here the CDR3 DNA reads TGTGCCAGCAGCTTAGGCGGACTAGCGGGGAAACATAGCACCGGGGAGCTGTTTTTT.